Below, one TCR beta chain is given with its context. The germline gives CDR1 SGDLS, CDR2 YYNGEE. Trimming removed 4 bases from V and 4 bases from J; junction bases left unmatched: 6. The CDR3 is made up of 14 amino acids. The sample is drawn from a study of control samples from healthy donors and cancer patients. The data were produced by immunoSEQ multiplex PCR, yet TCRdb's version contains in-frame clones alone and is incomplete. Found here are about 120,000 clones, about 92% of them singletons; the top ten hold 1.5% to 2%. Material: PBMCs. The TCR originated in a man aged 45-65 years with head and neck cancer. The chain joins TRBV9 to TRBJ2-5; 8 bases line up with TRBD2. CDR3 region: CASSLSGGLETQYF. The DNA for the CDR3 is TGTGCCAGCAGCTTAAGCGGGGGTCTAGAGACCCAGTACTTC.